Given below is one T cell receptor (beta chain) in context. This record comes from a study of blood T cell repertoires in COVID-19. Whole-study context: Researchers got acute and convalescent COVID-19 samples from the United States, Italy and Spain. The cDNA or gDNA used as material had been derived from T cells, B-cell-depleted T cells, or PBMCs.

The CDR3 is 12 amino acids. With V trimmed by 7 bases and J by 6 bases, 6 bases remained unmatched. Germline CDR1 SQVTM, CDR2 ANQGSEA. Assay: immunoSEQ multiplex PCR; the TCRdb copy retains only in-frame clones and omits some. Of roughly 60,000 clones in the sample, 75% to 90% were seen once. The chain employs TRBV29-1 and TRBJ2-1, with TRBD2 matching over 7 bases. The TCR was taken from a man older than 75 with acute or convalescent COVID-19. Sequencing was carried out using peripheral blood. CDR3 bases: TGCAGCGCCCAGACTAGCCTCAATGAGCAGTTCTTC. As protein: CSAQTSLNEQFF.